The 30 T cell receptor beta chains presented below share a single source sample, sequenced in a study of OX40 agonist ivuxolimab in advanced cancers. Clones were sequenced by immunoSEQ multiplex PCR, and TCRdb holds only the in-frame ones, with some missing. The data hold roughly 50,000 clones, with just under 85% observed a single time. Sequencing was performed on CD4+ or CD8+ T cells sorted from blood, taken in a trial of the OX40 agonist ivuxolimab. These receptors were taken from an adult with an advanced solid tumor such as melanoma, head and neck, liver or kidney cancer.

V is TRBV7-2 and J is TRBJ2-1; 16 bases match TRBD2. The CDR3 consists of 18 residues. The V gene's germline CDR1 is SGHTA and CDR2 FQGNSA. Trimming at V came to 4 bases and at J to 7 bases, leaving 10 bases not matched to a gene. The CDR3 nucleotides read TGTGCCAGCAGCTACTCGGGACTAGCGGGAGGGCCCGGAAATGAGCAGTTCTTC. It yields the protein CASSYSGLAGGPGNEQFF.

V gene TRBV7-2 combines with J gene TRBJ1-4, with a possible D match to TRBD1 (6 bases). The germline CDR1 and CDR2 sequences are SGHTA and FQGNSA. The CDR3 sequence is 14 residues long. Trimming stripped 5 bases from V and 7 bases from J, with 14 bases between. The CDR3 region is CASSPGHRGEKLFF. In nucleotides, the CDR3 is TGTGCCAGCAGCCCGGGACACCGAGGTGAAAAACTGTTTTTT.

This CDR3 reads CASRPAGTGANYGYTF. Written as DNA, the CDR3 is TGTGCCAGCAGGCCTGCTGGGACAGGGGCCAACTATGGCTACACCTTC. This chain links TRBV27 with TRBJ1-2; the match to TRBD1 covers 10 bases. CDR1 is MNHEY, CDR2 SMNVEV, per germline (reference sequence). The CDR3 is made up of 16 amino acids. J was trimmed by 2 bases and V by 6 bases; bases with no gene match: 9.

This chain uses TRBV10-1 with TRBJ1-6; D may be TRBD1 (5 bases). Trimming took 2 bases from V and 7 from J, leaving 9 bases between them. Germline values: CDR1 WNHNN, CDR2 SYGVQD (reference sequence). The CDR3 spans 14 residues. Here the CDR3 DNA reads TGCGCCAGCAGTGAGCCGGACAAGAATTCACCCCTCCACTTT. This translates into CASSEPDKNSPLHF.

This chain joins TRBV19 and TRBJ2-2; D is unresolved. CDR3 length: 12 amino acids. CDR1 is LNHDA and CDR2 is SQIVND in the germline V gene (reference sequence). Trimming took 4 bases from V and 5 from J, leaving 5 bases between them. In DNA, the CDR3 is TGTGCCAGTAGTAGGGAAACCGGGGAGCTGTTTTTT. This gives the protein CASSRETGELFF.

CDR3 nucleotides: TGTGCCAGCAGCCAAGACGAGGCGTCTGAGCAGTTCTTC. Its translation is CASSQDEASEQFF. The genes are TRBV4-2 and TRBJ2-1; D gene ambiguous. V was trimmed by 0 bases and J by 9 bases, leaving 9 bases between them. The CDR3 has 13 residues. Germline loops: CDR1 LGHNA, CDR2 YNFKEQ.

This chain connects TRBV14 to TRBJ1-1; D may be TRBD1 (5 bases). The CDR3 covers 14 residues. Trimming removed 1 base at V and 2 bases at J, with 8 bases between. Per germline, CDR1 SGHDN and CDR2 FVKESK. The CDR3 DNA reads TGTGCCAGCAGCCAAGGGACAACCAACACTGAAGCTTTCTTT. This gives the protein CASSQGTTNTEAFF.

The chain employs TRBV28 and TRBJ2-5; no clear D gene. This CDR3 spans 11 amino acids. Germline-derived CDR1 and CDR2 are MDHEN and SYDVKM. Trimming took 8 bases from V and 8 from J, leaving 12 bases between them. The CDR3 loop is CASGTISTQYF. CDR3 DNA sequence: TGTGCCAGCGGCACCATAAGTACCCAGTACTTC.

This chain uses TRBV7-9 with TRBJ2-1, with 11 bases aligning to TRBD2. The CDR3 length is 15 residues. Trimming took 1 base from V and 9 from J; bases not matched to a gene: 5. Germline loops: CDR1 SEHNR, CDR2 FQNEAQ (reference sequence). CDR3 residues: CASSLGLAGGREQFF. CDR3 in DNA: TGTGCCAGCAGCTTAGGGTTAGCGGGAGGGCGTGAGCAGTTCTTC.

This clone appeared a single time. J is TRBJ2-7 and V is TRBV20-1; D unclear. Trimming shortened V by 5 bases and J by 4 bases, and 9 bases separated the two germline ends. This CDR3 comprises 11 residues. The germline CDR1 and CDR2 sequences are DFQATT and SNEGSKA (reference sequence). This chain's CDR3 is CSAPSLYEQYF. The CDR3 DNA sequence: TGCAGTGCTCCCTCTTTATACGAGCAGTACTTC.

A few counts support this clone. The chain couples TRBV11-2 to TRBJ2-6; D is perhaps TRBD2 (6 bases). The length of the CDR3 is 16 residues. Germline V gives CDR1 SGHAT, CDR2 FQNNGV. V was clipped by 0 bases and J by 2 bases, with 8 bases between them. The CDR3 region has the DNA TGTGCCAGCAGCTTAGAGGGGGGAACTGGGGCCAACGTCCTGACTTTC. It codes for CASSLEGGTGANVLTF.

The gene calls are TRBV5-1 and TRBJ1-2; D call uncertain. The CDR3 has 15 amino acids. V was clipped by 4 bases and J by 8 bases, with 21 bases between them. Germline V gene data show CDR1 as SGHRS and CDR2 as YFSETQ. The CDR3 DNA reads TGCGCCAGCAGCCCTCTGCCACAGTCATTACAAGGCTACACCTTC. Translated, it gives CASSPLPQSLQGYTF.

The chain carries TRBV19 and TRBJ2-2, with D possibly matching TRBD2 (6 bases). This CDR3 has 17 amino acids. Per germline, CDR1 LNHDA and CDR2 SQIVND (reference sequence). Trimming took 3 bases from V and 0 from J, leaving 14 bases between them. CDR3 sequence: CASSIFIWDSNTGELFF. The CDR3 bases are TGTGCCAGTAGTATCTTTATTTGGGACTCGAACACCGGGGAGCTGTTTTTT. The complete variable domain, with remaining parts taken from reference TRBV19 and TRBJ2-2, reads DGGITQSPKYLFRKEGQNVTLSCEQNLNHDAMYWYRQDPGQGLRLIYYSQIVNDFQKGDIAEGYSVSREKKESFPLTVTSAQKNPTAFYLCASSIFIWDSNTGELFFGEGSRLTVL.

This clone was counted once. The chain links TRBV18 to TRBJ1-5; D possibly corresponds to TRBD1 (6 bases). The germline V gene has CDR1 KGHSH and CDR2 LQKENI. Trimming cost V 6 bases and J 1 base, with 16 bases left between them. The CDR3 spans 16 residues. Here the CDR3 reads CASSPLGGPSNQPQHF. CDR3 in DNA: TGTGCCAGCTCTCCCCTTGGGGGGCCGAGCAATCAGCCCCAGCATTTT.

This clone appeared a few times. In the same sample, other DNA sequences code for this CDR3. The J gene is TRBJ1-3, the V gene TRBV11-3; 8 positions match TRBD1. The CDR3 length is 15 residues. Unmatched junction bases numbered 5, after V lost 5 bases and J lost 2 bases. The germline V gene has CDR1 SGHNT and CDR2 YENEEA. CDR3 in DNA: TGTGCCAGCAGCCCTGGACAGGGACCTGGAAACACCATATATTTT. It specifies CASSPGQGPGNTIYF. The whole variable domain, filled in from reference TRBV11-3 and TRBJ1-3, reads EAGVVQSPRYKIIEKKQPVAFWCNPISGHNTLYWYLQNLGQGPELLIRYENEEAVDDSQLPKDRFSAERLKGVDSTLKIQPAELGDSAVYLCASSPGQGPGNTIYFGEGSWLTVV.

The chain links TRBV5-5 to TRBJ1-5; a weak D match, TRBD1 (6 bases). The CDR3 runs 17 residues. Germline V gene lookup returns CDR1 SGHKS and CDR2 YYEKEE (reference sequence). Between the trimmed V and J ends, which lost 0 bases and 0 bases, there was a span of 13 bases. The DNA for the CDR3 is TGTGCCAGCAGCTTGGGCGGGGGCGCGGGTAGCAATCAGCCCCAGCATTTT. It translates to CASSLGGGAGSNQPQHF.

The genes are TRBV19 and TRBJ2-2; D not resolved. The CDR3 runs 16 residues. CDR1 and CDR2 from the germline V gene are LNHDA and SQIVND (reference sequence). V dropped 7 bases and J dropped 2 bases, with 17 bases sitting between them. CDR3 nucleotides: TGTGCCAGTATAGGACGGAACCGTCTCAACACCGGGGAGCTGTTTTTT. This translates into CASIGRNRLNTGELFF.

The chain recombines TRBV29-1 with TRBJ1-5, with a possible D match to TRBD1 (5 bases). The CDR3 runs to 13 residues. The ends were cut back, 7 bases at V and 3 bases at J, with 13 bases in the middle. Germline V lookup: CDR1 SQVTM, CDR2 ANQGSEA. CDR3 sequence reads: CSAAGGVNQPQHF. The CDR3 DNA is TGCAGCGCGGCAGGAGGGGTCAATCAGCCCCAGCATTTT.

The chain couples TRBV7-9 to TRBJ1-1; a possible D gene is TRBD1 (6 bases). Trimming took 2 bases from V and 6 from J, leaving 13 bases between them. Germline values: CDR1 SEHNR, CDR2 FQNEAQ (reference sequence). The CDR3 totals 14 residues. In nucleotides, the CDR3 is TGTGCCAGCAGCTTAAGGCAGGGGACCGCTGAAGCTTTCTTT. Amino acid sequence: CASSLRQGTAEAFF.

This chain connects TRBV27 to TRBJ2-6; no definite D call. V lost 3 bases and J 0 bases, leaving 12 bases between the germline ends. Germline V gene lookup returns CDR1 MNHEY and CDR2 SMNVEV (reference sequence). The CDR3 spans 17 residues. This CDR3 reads CASSLKGWGSGANVLTF. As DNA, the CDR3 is TGTGCCAGCAGTTTGAAGGGTTGGGGCTCTGGGGCCAACGTCCTGACTTTC.

CDR3 region: CASSTGQGGIYGYTF. CDR3 DNA sequence: TGTGCCAGCAGTACGGGACAGGGTGGGATCTATGGCTACACCTTC. The chain employs TRBV6-6 and TRBJ1-2; TRBD1 aligns across 9 bases. The CDR3 consists of 15 residues. After removal of 5 bases from V and 4 bases from J, the junction contained 8 bases not matched to a gene. In germline, CDR1 is MNHNY, CDR2 SVGAGI (reference sequence).

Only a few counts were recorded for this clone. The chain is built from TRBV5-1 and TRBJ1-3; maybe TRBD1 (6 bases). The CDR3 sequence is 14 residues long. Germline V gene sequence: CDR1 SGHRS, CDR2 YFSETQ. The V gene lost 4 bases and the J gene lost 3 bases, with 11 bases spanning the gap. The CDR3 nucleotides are TGCGCCAGCAGCCCAACAGGGTTTGGAAACACCATATATTTT. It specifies CASSPTGFGNTIYF.

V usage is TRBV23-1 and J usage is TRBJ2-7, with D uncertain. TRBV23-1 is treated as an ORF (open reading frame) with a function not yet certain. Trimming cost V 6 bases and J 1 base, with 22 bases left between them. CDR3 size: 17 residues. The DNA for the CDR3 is TGCGCCAGCAGCCCTTCCCGCCCAGATGATCTTTCCTACGAGCAGTACTTC. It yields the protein CASSPSRPDDLSYEQYF.

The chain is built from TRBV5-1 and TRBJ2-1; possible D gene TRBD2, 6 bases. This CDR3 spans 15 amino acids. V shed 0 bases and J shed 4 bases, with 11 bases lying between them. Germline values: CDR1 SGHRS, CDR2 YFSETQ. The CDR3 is CASSLDTGEYNEQFF. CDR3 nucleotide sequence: TGCGCCAGCAGCTTGGATACGGGAGAGTACAATGAGCAGTTCTTC.

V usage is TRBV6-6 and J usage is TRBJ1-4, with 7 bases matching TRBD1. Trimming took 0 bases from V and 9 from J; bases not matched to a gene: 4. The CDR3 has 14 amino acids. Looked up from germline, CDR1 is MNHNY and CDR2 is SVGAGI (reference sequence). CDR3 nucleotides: TGTGCCAGCAGTTACTCGAGGACAGGCCAAAAACTGTTTTTT. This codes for CASSYSRTGQKLFF.

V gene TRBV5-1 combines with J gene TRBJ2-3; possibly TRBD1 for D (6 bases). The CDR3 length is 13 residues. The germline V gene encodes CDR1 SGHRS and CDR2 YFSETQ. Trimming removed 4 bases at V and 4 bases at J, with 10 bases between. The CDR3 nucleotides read TGCGCCAGCAGCGCGGACAGAGCAGATACGCAGTATTTT. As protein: CASSADRADTQYF. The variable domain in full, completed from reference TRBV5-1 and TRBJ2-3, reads KAGVTQTPRYLIKTRGQQVTLSCSPISGHRSVSWYQQTPGQGLQFLFEYFSETQRNKGNFPGRFSGRQFSNSRSEMNVSTLELGDSALYLCASSADRADTQYFGPGTRLTVL.

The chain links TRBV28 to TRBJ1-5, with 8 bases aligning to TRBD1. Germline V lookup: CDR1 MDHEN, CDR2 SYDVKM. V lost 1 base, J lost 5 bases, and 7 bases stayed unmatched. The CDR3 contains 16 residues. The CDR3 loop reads CASSLLAGGGDQPQHF. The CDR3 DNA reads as TGTGCCAGCAGTTTATTGGCAGGGGGCGGTGATCAGCCCCAGCATTTT.

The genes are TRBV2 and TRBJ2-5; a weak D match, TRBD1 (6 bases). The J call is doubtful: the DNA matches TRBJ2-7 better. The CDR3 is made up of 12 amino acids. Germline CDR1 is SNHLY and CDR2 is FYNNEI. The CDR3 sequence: CASSETGTEQYF. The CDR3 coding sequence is TGTGCCAGCAGTGAAACAGGGACCGAGCAGTACTTC.

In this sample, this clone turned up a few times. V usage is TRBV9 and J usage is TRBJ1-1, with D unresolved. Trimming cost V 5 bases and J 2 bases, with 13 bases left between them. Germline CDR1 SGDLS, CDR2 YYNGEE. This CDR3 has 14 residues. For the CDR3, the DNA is TGTGCCAGCAGGCCAACACTTATAAACACTGAAGCTTTCTTT. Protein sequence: CASRPTLINTEAFF.

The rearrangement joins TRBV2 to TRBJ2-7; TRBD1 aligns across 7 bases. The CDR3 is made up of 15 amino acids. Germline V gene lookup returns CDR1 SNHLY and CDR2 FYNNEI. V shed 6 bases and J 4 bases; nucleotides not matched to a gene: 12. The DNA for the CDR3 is TGTGCCAGCAGAGACAGGGTGAGAGCACCATACGAGCAGTACTTC. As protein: CASRDRVRAPYEQYF.